These 18 T cell receptor beta chains were sequenced from one sample in a study of T cells after yellow fever vaccination. MiXCR was run by TCRdb on the 5' RACE reads, yielding one entry per CDR3 protein. The data show some 120,000 distinct CDR3 sequences, about 16% seen once. The material sequenced was CD8+ T cells sorted from PBMCs, taken 5 days after the yellow fever booster vaccination. All receptors come from a man between 18 and 35 years old who received the YFV17D yellow fever vaccine.

This clonotype came up a few times. The chain is built from TRBV29-1 and TRBJ1-2; TRBD1 agrees at 8 bases. After removal of 3 bases from V and 4 bases from J, the junction contained 1 base not matched to a gene. This CDR3 has 12 residues. Germline values: CDR1 SQVTM, CDR2 ANQGSEA. CDR3 in amino acids: CSVDGQGYGYTF. As DNA, the CDR3 is TGCAGCGTTGACGGACAGGGCTATGGCTACACCTTC.

This clonotype was seen a handful of times. The chain employs TRBV7-2 and TRBJ2-5, with 9 bases lining up with TRBD1. Germline V gene lookup returns CDR1 SGHTA and CDR2 FQGNSA. The CDR3 contains 16 residues. V shed 4 bases and J 2 bases; nucleotides not matched to a gene: 8. CDR3 protein: CASSSSRDRAQETQYF. CDR3 bases: TGTGCCAGCAGCTCGAGCCGGGACAGGGCACAAGAGACCCAGTACTTC. Full variable domain (missing parts from reference TRBV7-2 and TRBJ2-5): GAGVSQSPSNKVTEKGKDVELRCDPISGHTALYWYRQSLGQGLEFLIYFQGNSAPDKSGLPSDRFSAERTGGSVSTLTIQRTQQEDSAVYLCASSSSRDRAQETQYFGPGTRLLVL.

This clonotype was seen a handful of times. The V and J genes are TRBV7-9 and TRBJ2-7; tentatively, D is TRBD1 or TRBD2 (5 bases each). V lost 5 bases to trimming and J lost 0 bases, with 8 bases between them. Per germline, CDR1 SEHNR and CDR2 FQNEAQ (reference sequence). The CDR3 is 13 residues long. The CDR3 loop is CASSRDGSYEQYF. The CDR3 region has the DNA TGTGCCAGCAGCAGGGACGGCTCCTACGAGCAGTACTTC.

V and J are TRBV21-1 and TRBJ2-7; the DNA was not compared with TRBD1, the D call given in the table. TRBV21-1 is noted as a pseudogene. The CDR3 runs 15 residues. CDR3 in DNA: TGTGCCAGCAGTACGAGGGGACACAACTCCTACGAGCAGTACGTC. This sequence encodes CASSTRGHNSYEQYV.

The J gene is TRBJ1-4, the V gene TRBV7-9, with no clear D. This CDR3 is built from 16 residues. The germline CDR1 and CDR2 sequences are SEHNR and FQNEAQ (reference sequence). Trimming removed 5 bases at V and 4 bases at J, with 17 bases between. This chain's CDR3 is CASSASPAGFNEKLFF. CDR3 coding DNA: TGTGCCAGCAGCGCTTCCCCGGCAGGCTTTAATGAAAAACTGTTTTTT.

The gene calls are TRBV18 and TRBJ1-1; D perhaps matches TRBD1 (6 bases). The CDR3 consists of 18 residues. Germline loops: CDR1 KGHSH, CDR2 LQKENI. The V end lost 6 bases, the J end lost 0 bases, and 23 bases lay between the germline ends. CDR3 protein: CASSLTRTARGLNTEAFF. CDR3 DNA: TGTGCCAGCTCCCTAACTAGGACAGCCCGGGGATTGAACACTGAAGCTTTCTTT.

This chain joins TRBV4-1 and TRBJ1-4; D perhaps matches TRBD1 (6 bases). The CDR3 sequence is 16 residues long. Germline assignment: CDR1 MGHRA and CDR2 YSYEKL. With 4 bases removed from V and 4 bases from J, the gap between germline ends came to 16 bases. The CDR3 DNA is TGCGCCAGCAGCCGGAAACCGGGACAACTTAATGAAAAACTGTTTTTT. Translating gives CASSRKPGQLNEKLFF.

A few counts support this clonotype. The chain has TRBV12-3 or TRBV12-4 and TRBJ1-1; 7 positions match TRBD1. The CDR3 is 18 residues long. V shed 6 bases and J 6 bases; nucleotides not matched to a gene: 22. DNA for the CDR3: TGTGCCAGCAGCCATTCACAGGGGATGCGGGGGCGATTTTCTGAAGCTTTCTTT. Residues: CASSHSQGMRGRFSEAFF.

The chain recombines TRBV6-2 or TRBV6-3 with TRBJ2-7; D is possibly TRBD1 or TRBD2 (5 bases each). Trimming left V 0 bases short and J 2 bases short, with 11 bases between. Germline values: CDR1 MNHEY, CDR2 SVGEGT. This CDR3 has 15 residues. The CDR3 sequence is CASSYSAGDPYEQYV. For the CDR3, the DNA is TGTGCCAGCAGTTACTCCGCCGGGGACCCCTACGAGCAGTACGTC.

The rearrangement uses TRBV5-1 and TRBJ1-1; possibly TRBD1 for D (5 bases). The CDR3 has 17 residues. Germline V gives CDR1 SGHRS, CDR2 YFSETQ. Trimming removed 2 bases from V and 0 bases from J, with 17 bases in between. The CDR3 sequence: CASSLRSWGDMNTEAFF. In nucleotides, the CDR3 is TGCGCCAGCAGCTTACGGAGTTGGGGGGATATGAACACTGAAGCTTTCTTT.

The chain uses TRBV7-2 and TRBJ2-3; 11 positions match TRBD2. CDR1 and CDR2 from the germline V gene are SGHTA and FQGNSA. Unmatched junction bases numbered 3, after V lost 3 bases and J lost 4 bases. This CDR3 contains 15 residues. As DNA, the CDR3 is TGTGCCAGCAGCTTTAGCGGGGGGGCGTCAGATACGCAGTATTTT. This translates into CASSFSGGASDTQYF.

The genes are TRBV29-1 and TRBJ2-5; TRBD1 matches at 7 bases. V lost 3 bases, J lost 5 bases, and 6 bases stayed unmatched. Germline V gene sequence: CDR1 SQVTM, CDR2 ANQGSEA. This CDR3 spans 13 amino acids. The CDR3: CSVDSDRAETQYF. The CDR3 DNA is TGCAGCGTTGACTCAGACAGGGCCGAGACCCAGTACTTC. Based on the CDR3 plus reference TRBV29-1 and TRBJ2-5, the full variable domain is SAVISQKPSRDICQRGTSLTIQCQVDSQVTMMFWYRQQPGQSLTLIATANQGSEATYESGFVIDKFPISRPNLTFSTLTVSNMSPEDSSIYLCSVDSDRAETQYFGPGTRLLVL.

This clonotype was observed at least ten times. The chain uses TRBV7-9 and TRBJ1-1, with unresolved D. Germline V gives CDR1 SEHNR, CDR2 FQNEAQ (reference sequence). V was pared by 5 bases and J by 3 bases, with 16 bases between. The CDR3 sequence is 15 residues long. CDR3 in amino acids: CASSPHAGADTEAFF. The CDR3 nucleotides read TGTGCCAGCAGCCCCCATGCGGGTGCCGACACTGAAGCTTTCTTT. Complete variable domain (other parts from reference TRBV7-9 and TRBJ1-1): DTGVSQNPRHKITKRGQNVTFRCDPISEHNRLYWYRQTLGQGPEFLTYFQNEAQLEKSRLLSDRFSAERPKGSFSTLEIQRTEQGDSAMYLCASSPHAGADTEAFFGQGTRLTVV.

The gene calls are TRBV27 and TRBJ2-7, with no clear D. The CDR3 has 14 residues. Germline V gene lookup returns CDR1 MNHEY and CDR2 SMNVEV (reference sequence). V gave up 10 bases and J gave up 0 bases, with 16 bases separating them. CDR3 sequence (DNA): TGTGCCACCTCGAACCACGGTAGCTCCTACGAGCAGTACTTC. Protein sequence: CATSNHGSSYEQYF.

This clonotype has more than one count but fewer than ten. The chain is built from TRBV6-5 and TRBJ2-6; no clear D gene. Per the germline V gene, CDR1 is MNHEY and CDR2 is SVGAGI. The CDR3 contains 13 residues. With 5 bases removed from V and 0 bases from J, the gap between germline ends came to 2 bases. Here the CDR3 reads CASSSSGANVLTF. CDR3 coding DNA: TGTGCCAGCAGTAGCTCTGGGGCCAACGTCCTGACTTTC.

The CDR3 DNA reads as TGTGCCAGCAGCCAAGTCCAAGTGACACCGAACACTGAAGCTTTCTTT. Protein sequence: CASSQVQVTPNTEAFF. V and J are TRBV4-2 and TRBJ1-1; D gene ambiguous. The CDR3 extends over 16 amino acids. The V gene's germline CDR1 is LGHNA and CDR2 YNFKEQ. V gave up 1 base and J gave up 1 base, with 13 bases separating them.

Many counts were recorded for this clonotype. The genes are TRBV6-2 or TRBV6-3 and TRBJ2-1, with D perhaps assigned TRBD1 or TRBD2 (5 bases each). Germline lookup yields CDR1 MNHEY and CDR2 SVGEGT. The V and J ends lost 8 bases and 2 bases respectively, with 10 bases between them. The CDR3 runs 13 residues. The DNA for the CDR3 is TGTGCCAGCGGAACGGGACCCTACAATGAGCAGTTCTTC. Its protein product is CASGTGPYNEQFF.

This clonotype was detected only a few times. The V and J genes are TRBV6-2 or TRBV6-3 and TRBJ1-5, with D unclear. Trimming stripped 4 bases from V and 5 bases from J, with 9 bases between. This CDR3 is built from 13 residues. The germline V gene encodes CDR1 MNHEY and CDR2 SVGEGT. As DNA, the CDR3 is TGTGCCAGCAGTTTTGCGGGCCATCAGCCCCAGCATTTT. As protein: CASSFAGHQPQHF.